This TCR beta chain was profiled in a study of blood T cell repertoires in COVID-19. Whole-study context: The analysed material was cDNA or gDNA that came from T cells, B-cell-depleted T cells, or PBMCs.

This CDR3 has 16 residues. Losses at the gene ends were 2 bases for V and 7 bases for J; bases not matched to a gene: 9. Germline loops: CDR1 MNHEY, CDR2 SVGEGT. TCRdb's copy holds only in-frame clones and misses some; the assay was immunoSEQ multiplex PCR. The data show some 150,000 clones, about 83% seen once. The V call is TRBV6-2 or TRBV6-3, the J call TRBJ2-1; 9 nucleotides match TRBD1. The receptor's source is a woman aged 45-65 years with active or convalescent COVID-19. Sequenced: peripheral blood. As DNA, the CDR3 is TGTGCCAGCAGTTACATACCGGGACAGGGACGAAATGAGCAGTTCTTC. Its protein product is CASSYIPGQGRNEQFF.